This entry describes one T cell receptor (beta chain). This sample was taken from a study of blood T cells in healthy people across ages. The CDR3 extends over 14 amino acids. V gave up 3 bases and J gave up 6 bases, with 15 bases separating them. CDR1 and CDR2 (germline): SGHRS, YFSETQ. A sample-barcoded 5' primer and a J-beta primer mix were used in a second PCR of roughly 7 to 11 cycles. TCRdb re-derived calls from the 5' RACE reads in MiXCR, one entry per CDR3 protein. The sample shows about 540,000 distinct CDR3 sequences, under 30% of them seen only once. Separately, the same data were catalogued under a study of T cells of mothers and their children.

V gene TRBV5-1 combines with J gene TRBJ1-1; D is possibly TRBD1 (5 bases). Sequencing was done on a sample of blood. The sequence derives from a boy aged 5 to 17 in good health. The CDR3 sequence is CASSSGDSISEAFF. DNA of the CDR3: TGCGCCAGCAGCTCAGGCGACAGCATCTCTGAAGCTTTCTTT. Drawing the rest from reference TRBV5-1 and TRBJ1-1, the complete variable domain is KAGVTQTPRYLIKTRGQQVTLSCSPISGHRSVSWYQQTPGQGLQFLFEYFSETQRNKGNFPGRFSGRQFSNSRSEMNVSTLELGDSALYLCASSSGDSISEAFFGQGTRLTVV.